This T cell receptor beta chain was observed in a study of blood T cells in healthy people across ages. This clonotype was observed a few times. Every sample had a minimum of 6 million PBMCs isolated. V was pared by 5 bases and J by 1 base, with 18 bases between. This CDR3 has 17 amino acids. A J-beta primer mix and a sample-barcoded 5' primer were used in a second PCR of roughly 6 to 11 cycles. Each cDNA molecule carried a tag from a template-switch adaptor that contained 12 random nucleotides. TCRdb processed the 5' RACE reads anew with MiXCR; each CDR3 protein has one entry. The sample contains roughly 930,000 distinct CDR3 sequences, approximately 49% of which appear only once.

The chain has TRBV12-3 or TRBV12-4 and TRBJ2-4; D is possibly TRBD1 (6 bases). Sequenced input: blood. This TCR was sampled from a man younger than 40 in good health. This chain's CDR3 is CASSLWDTSSAKNIQYF. As DNA, the CDR3 is TGTGCCAGCAGTCTCTGGGACACTAGTTCGGCCAAAAACATTCAGTACTTC.